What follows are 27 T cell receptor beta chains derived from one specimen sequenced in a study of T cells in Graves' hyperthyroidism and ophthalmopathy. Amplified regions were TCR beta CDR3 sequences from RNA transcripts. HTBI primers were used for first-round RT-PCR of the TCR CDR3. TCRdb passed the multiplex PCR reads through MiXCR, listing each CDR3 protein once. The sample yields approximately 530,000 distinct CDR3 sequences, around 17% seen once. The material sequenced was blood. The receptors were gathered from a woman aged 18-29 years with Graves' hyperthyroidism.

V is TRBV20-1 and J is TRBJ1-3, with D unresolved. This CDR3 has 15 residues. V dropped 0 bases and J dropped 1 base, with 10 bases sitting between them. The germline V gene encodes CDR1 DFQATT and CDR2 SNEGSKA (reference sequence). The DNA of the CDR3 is TGCAGTGCTAGAGAGGGCAGAGGATCTGGAAACACCATATATTTT. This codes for CSAREGRGSGNTIYF.

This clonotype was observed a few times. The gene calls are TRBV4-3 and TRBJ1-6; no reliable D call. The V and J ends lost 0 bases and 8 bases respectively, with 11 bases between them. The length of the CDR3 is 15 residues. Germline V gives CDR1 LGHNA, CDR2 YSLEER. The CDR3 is CASSQDHDAYSPLHF. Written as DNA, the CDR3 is TGCGCCAGCAGCCAAGATCATGATGCCTATTCACCCCTCCACTTT.

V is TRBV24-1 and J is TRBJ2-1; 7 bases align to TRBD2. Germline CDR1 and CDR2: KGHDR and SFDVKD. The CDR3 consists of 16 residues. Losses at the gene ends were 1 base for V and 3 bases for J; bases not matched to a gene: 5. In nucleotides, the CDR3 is TGTGCCACCAGTGATTTTGGGGGGGGAGTCTACAATGAGCAGTTCTTC. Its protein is CATSDFGGGVYNEQFF.

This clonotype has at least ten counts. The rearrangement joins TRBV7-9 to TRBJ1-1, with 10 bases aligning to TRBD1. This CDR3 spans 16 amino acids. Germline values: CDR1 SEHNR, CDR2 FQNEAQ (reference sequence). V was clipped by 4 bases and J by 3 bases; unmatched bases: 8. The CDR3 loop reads CASSSWTGGSDTEAFF. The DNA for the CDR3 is TGTGCCAGCAGCTCATGGACAGGGGGATCGGACACTGAAGCTTTCTTT.

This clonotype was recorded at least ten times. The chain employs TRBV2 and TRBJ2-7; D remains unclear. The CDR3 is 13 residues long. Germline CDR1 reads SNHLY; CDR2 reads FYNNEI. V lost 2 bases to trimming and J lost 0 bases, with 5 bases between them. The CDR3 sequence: CASSEQYSYEQYF. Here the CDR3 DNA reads TGTGCCAGCAGTGAACAGTACTCCTACGAGCAGTACTTC.

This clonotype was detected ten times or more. CDR3 nucleotides: TGTGCCAGCAGTGCACCGGGCCTGGAGACCGGGGAGCTGTTTTTT. Its protein is CASSAPGLETGELFF. The V call is TRBV6-1, the J call TRBJ2-2; D is ambiguous. The CDR3 has 15 amino acids. V was shortened by 4 bases and J by 5 bases, with 14 bases between the two germline ends. Germline CDR1 is MNHNS and CDR2 is SASEGT.

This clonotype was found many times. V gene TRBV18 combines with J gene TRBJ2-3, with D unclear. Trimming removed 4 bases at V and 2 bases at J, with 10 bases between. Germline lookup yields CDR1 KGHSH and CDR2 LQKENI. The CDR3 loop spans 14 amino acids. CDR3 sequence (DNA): TGTGCCAGCTCACTGCCTGACTTCACAGATACGCAGTATTTT. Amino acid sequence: CASSLPDFTDTQYF.

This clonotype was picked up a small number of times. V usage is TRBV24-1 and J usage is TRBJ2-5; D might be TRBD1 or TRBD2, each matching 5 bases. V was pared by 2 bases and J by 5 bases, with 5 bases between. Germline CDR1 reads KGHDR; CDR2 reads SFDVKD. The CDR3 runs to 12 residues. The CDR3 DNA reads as TGTGCCACCAGTGATTGGGGGGAGACCCAGTACTTC. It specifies CATSDWGETQYF.

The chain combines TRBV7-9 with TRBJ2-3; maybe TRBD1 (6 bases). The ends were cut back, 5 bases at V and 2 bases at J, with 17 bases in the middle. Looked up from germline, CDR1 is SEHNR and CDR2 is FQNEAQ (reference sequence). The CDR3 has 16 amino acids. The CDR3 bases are TGTGCCAGCAGCCCAGGGGTTTCGACCTCCACAGATACGCAGTATTTT. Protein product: CASSPGVSTSTDTQYF.

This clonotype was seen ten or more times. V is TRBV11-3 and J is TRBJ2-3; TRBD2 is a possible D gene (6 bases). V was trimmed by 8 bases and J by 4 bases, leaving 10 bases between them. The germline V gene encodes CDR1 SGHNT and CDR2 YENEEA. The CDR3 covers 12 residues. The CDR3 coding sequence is TGTGCCAGCGGTGGAGGGGCAGATACGCAGTATTTT. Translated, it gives CASGGGADTQYF. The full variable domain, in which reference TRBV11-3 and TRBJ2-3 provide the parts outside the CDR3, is EAGVVQSPRYKIIEKKQPVAFWCNPISGHNTLYWYLQNLGQGPELLIRYENEEAVDDSQLPKDRFSAERLKGVDSTLKIQPAELGDSAVYLCASGGGADTQYFGPGTRLTVL.

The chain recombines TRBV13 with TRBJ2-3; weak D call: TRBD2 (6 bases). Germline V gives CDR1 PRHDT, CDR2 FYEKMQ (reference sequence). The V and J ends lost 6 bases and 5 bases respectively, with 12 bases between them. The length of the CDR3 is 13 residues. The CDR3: CASSWAGGDTQYF. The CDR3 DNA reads TGTGCCAGCAGTTGGGCCGGGGGAGATACGCAGTATTTT.

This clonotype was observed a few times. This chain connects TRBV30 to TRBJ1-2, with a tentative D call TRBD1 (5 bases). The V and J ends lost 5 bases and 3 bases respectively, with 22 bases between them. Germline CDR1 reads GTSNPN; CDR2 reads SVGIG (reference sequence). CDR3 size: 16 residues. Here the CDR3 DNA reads TGTGCCTGGTTTTCCGGGACCCAACATGATTACTATGGCTACACCTTC. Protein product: CAWFSGTQHDYYGYTF. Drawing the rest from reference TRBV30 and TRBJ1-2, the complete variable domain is SQTIHQWPATLVQPVGSPLSLECTVEGTSNPNLYWYRQAAGRGLQLLFYSVGIGQISSEVPQNLSASRPQDRQFILSSKKLLLSDSGFYLCAWFSGTQHDYYGYTFGSGTRLTVV.

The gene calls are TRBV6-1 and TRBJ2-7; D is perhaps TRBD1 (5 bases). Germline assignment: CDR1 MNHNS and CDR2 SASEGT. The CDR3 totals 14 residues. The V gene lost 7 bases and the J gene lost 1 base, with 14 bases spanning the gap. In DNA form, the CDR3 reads TGTGCCAGCACAATAGGTAGGGGATCCTACGAGCAGTACTTC. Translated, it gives CASTIGRGSYEQYF.

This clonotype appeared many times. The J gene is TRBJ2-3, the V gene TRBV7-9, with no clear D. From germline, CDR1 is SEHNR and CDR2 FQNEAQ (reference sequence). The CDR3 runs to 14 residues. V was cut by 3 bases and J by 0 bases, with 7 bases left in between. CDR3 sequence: CASSFEMSTDTQYF. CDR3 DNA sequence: TGTGCCAGCAGCTTTGAGATGAGCACAGATACGCAGTATTTT.

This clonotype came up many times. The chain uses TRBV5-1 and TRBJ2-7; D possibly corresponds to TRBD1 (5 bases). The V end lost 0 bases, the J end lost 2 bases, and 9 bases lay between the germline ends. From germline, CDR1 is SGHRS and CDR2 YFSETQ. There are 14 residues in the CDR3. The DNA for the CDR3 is TGCGCCAGCAGCTTGGGACAGCTAGCCTACGAGCAGTACTTC. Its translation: CASSLGQLAYEQYF.

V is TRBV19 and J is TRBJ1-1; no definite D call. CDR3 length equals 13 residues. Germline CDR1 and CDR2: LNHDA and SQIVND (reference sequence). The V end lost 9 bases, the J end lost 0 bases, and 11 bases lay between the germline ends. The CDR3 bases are TGTGCCAGCCTCCCGTCCGTGAACACTGAAGCTTTCTTT. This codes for CASLPSVNTEAFF.

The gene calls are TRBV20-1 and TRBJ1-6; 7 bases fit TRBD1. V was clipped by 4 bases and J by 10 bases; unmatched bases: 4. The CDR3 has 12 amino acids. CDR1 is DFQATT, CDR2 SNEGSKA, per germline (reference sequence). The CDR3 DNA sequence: TGCAGTGCTACGACAGGGTACTCACCCCTCCACTTT. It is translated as CSATTGYSPLHF.

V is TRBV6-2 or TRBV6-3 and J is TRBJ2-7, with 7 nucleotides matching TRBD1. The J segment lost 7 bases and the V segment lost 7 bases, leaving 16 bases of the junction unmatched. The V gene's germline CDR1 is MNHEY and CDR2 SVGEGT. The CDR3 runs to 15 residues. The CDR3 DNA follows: TGTGCCAGCACCACCGGGACAGCCAGGATAGGTGAGCAGTACTTC. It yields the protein CASTTGTARIGEQYF.

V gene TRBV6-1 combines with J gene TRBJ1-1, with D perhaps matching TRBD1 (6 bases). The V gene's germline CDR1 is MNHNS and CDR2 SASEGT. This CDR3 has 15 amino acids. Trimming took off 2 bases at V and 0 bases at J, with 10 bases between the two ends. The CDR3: CASSEPGAVNTEAFF. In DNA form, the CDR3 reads TGTGCCAGCAGTGAACCGGGGGCGGTGAACACTGAAGCTTTCTTT.

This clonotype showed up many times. The CDR3 loop reads CASSLYLWGRFHEQYF. The CDR3 nucleotides are TGTGCCAGCAGCCTTTACTTATGGGGGAGGTTCCACGAGCAGTACTTC. This chain links TRBV7-2 with TRBJ2-7; D might be TRBD2 (6 bases). The germline V gene encodes CDR1 SGHTA and CDR2 FQGNSA. The germline V and J ends were trimmed by 5 bases and 5 bases, with 22 bases remaining between them. The CDR3 runs to 16 residues.

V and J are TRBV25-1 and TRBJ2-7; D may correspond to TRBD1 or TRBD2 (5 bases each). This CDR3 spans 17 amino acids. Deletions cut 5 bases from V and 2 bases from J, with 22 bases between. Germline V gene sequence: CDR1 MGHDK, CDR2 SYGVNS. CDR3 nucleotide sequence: TGTGCCAGCAGTCCGAGCCCCCGGGGCGAAGTACCCTACGAGCAGTACTTC. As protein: CASSPSPRGEVPYEQYF.

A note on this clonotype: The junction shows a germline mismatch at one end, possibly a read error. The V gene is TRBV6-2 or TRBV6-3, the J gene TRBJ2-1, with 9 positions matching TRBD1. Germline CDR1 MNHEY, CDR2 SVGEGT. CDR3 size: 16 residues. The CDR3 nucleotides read TGTGCCAGCAGTTACTCGGGACAGGGTCGGTACAATGAGCAGTCCTTC. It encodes CASSYSGQGRYNEQSF.

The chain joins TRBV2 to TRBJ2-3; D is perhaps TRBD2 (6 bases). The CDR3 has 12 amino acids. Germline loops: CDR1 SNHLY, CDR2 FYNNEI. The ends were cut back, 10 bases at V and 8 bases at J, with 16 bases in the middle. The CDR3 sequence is CAKSRGGGTQYF. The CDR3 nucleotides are TGTGCCAAGTCTAGGGGAGGTGGTACGCAGTATTTT.

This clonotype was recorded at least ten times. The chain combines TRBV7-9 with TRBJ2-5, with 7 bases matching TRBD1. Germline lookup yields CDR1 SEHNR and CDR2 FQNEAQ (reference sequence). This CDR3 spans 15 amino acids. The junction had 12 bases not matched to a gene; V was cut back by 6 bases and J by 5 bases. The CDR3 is CASRKRQGPMETQYF. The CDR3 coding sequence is TGTGCCAGCAGGAAAAGACAGGGTCCTATGGAGACCCAGTACTTC.

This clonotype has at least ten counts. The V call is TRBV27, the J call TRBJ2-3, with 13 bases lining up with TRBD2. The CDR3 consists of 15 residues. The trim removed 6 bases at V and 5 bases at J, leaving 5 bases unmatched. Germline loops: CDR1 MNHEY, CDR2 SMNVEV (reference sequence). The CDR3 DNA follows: TGTGCCAGCAGCTCAGGGACTAGCGGGGTAGATACGCAGTATTTT. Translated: CASSSGTSGVDTQYF.

The CDR3 nucleotides read TGTGCCAGCAGTTTAACCGGACTAGCGGGAGCCGGGGAGCTGTTTTTT. Its protein is CASSLTGLAGAGELFF. The genes are TRBV27 and TRBJ2-2; TRBD2 matches at 13 bases. V lost 2 bases to trimming and J lost 6 bases; unmatched junction nucleotides: 3. The germline V gene has CDR1 MNHEY and CDR2 SMNVEV (reference sequence). The length of the CDR3 is 16 residues.

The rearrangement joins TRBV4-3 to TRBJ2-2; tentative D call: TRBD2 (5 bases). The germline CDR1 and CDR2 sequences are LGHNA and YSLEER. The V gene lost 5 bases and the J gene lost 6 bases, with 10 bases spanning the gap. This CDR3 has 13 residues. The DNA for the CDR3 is TGCGCCAGCAGCTACCTAGCAGCCGGGGAGCTGTTTTTT. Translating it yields CASSYLAAGELFF.